The 14 T cell receptor beta chains below come from one sample, sequenced in a study of shared clonotypes between healthy human individuals. Libraries were prepared by immunoSEQ multiplex PCR; TCRdb keeps only in-frame clonotypes and omits some of them. The profile shows 1.5 million to 2.5 million clones, just under 95% of them singletons. Naive CD8 cells, CD45RO-negative and positively selected for CCR7, excluded terminally differentiated effector memory CD45RA+ cells. The sequencing sample was made of naive CD8+ T cells sorted from blood. These receptors came from a man younger than 35 in good health.

This rearrangement joins TRBV15 to TRBJ2-1, with 8 bases matching TRBD1. Losses at the gene ends were 3 bases for V and 6 bases for J; bases not matched to a gene: 10. This CDR3 comprises 16 residues. Germline V lookup: CDR1 LNHNV, CDR2 YYDKDF (reference sequence). CDR3 region: CATSRAQGASANEQFF. In DNA form, the CDR3 reads TGTGCCACCAGCAGGGCCCAGGGGGCCTCCGCCAATGAGCAGTTCTTC.

This chain connects TRBV6-1 to TRBJ2-1; D ambiguous. CDR3 length: 14 residues. Trimming removed 5 bases at V and 4 bases at J, with 12 bases between. Germline loops: CDR1 MNHNS, CDR2 SASEGT. The CDR3 loop is CASSTSVYYNEQFF. CDR3 DNA: TGTGCCAGCAGTACCTCGGTGTATTACAATGAGCAGTTCTTC.

Notes on this clone: Within the sample, other DNA sequences also encode this same CDR3. The V gene is TRBV9, the J gene TRBJ2-5, with TRBD2 as a possible D gene (6 bases). Germline CDR1 reads SGDLS; CDR2 reads YYNGEE. Trimming removed 0 bases at V and 3 bases at J, with 9 bases between. The CDR3 sequence is 14 residues long. The CDR3 sequence is CASSVEGGEETQYF. CDR3 nucleotide sequence: TGTGCCAGCAGCGTAGAAGGAGGGGAAGAGACCCAGTACTTC.

This clone occurred once. The genes are TRBV7-9 and TRBJ2-1, with TRBD2 identical over 11 bases. This CDR3 contains 14 residues. Germline CDR1 is SEHNR and CDR2 is FQNEAQ (reference sequence). The V and J ends lost 5 bases and 8 bases, in that order; junction bases with no gene match: 5. The CDR3 nucleotides are TGTGCCAGCAGCCCGACTAGCGGGGTCTATGAGCAGTTCTTC. Translated, it gives CASSPTSGVYEQFF.

V gene TRBV7-2 combines with J gene TRBJ2-3, with 7 positions matching TRBD2. Germline V gives CDR1 SGHTA, CDR2 FQGNSA. The CDR3 length is 18 residues. V trimming: 2 bases; J trimming: 1 base; junction bases outside the gene matches: 12. The CDR3 DNA sequence: TGTGCCAGCAGCTTACTCCCTGGACTAGAGGATGGCACAGATACGCAGTATTTT. Its translation is CASSLLPGLEDGTDTQYF.

CDR3: CASSVRQGLAKNIQYF. CDR3 coding DNA: TGTGCCAGCAGCGTACGACAGGGTCTAGCCAAAAACATTCAGTACTTC. The chain is built from TRBV13 and TRBJ2-4; 7 bases agree with TRBD1. CDR1 is PRHDT, CDR2 FYEKMQ, per germline (reference sequence). The CDR3 is 16 residues long. The ends lost 5 bases at V and 0 bases at J; junction bases unmatched: 7.

This chain uses TRBV6-5 with TRBJ2-3, with a possible D match to TRBD2 (6 bases). The V end lost 0 bases, the J end lost 5 bases, and 9 bases lay between the germline ends. CDR3 size: 14 residues. From germline, CDR1 is MNHEY and CDR2 SVGAGI. The CDR3 DNA reads as TGTGCCAGCAGTTACTCACTAGCCGGAGATACGCAGTATTTT. This gives the protein CASSYSLAGDTQYF.

This clone is a singleton in its sample. The rearrangement joins TRBV6-5 to TRBJ1-4, with D perhaps TRBD1 (5 bases). From germline, CDR1 is MNHEY and CDR2 SVGAGI. CDR3 size: 15 residues. V dropped 0 bases and J dropped 9 bases, with 14 bases sitting between them. CDR3 in amino acids: CASSYSSGDVQKLFF. The CDR3 bases are TGTGCCAGCAGTTACTCTTCGGGGGACGTCCAAAAACTGTTTTTT.

The chain employs TRBV4-2 and TRBJ2-5, with 11 nucleotides matching TRBD2. Trimming at V came to 4 bases and at J to 5 bases, leaving 9 bases not matched to a gene. This CDR3 spans 16 amino acids. Germline-derived CDR1 and CDR2 are LGHNA and YNFKEQ. DNA for the CDR3: TGTGCCAGCAGCCTTATAGCGGGGGGGAGCCCGGAGACCCAGTACTTC. Residues: CASSLIAGGSPETQYF.

This clone was counted a single time. V usage is TRBV7-6 and J usage is TRBJ2-7, with D perhaps TRBD2 (6 bases). Germline CDR1 SGHVS, CDR2 FNYEAQ. There are 14 residues in the CDR3. Trimming removed 7 bases from V and 3 bases from J, with 16 bases in between. In nucleotides, the CDR3 is TGTGCCAGCACCATTAGCGGACCAGACTACGAGCAGTACTTC. It specifies CASTISGPDYEQYF.

V gene TRBV5-3 combines with J gene TRBJ2-3; 8 positions match TRBD1. TRBV5-3 is annotated as an ORF whose role is uncertain. The CDR3 sequence is 16 residues long. V was pared by 0 bases and J by 5 bases, with 8 bases of the junction left unmatched. CDR3 amino acids: CARSLARQGALDTQYF. For the CDR3, the DNA is TGTGCCAGAAGCTTGGCTCGCCAGGGGGCGTTAGATACGCAGTATTTT.

The V call is TRBV9, the J call TRBJ2-5; maybe TRBD2 (5 bases). The end of the DNA fits TRBJ2-7 better, so the J call may be wrong. The germline CDR1 and CDR2 sequences are SGDLS and YYNGEE. The CDR3 contains 13 residues. The CDR3 DNA follows: TGTGCCAGCAGCGCGAGCGGCGCCTACGAGCAGTACTTC. Its translation: CASSASGAYEQYF.

This clone was observed a single time. This sequence joins TRBV5-1 and TRBJ1-1; D is ambiguous. V dropped 2 bases and J dropped 5 bases, with 7 bases sitting between them. The CDR3 consists of 12 residues. Germline V gene data show CDR1 as SGHRS and CDR2 as YFSETQ. CDR3 in DNA: TGCGCCAGCAGCTTTGGGAGTACTGAAGCTTTCTTT. Translated, it gives CASSFGSTEAFF. The whole variable domain, remainder taken from reference TRBV5-1 and TRBJ1-1, is KAGVTQTPRYLIKTRGQQVTLSCSPISGHRSVSWYQQTPGQGLQFLFEYFSETQRNKGNFPGRFSGRQFSNSRSEMNVSTLELGDSALYLCASSFGSTEAFFGQGTRLTVV.

V gene TRBV7-9 combines with J gene TRBJ2-1; 10 nucleotides agree with TRBD2. The V segment lost 8 bases and the J segment 5 bases; nucleotides outside the gene matches: 9. This CDR3 region has 15 residues. Germline V lookup: CDR1 SEHNR, CDR2 FQNEAQ (reference sequence). CDR3 DNA: TGTGCCAGCGGCGACGAACTAGCGGGGAACAATGAGCAGTTCTTC. Its protein is CASGDELAGNNEQFF.